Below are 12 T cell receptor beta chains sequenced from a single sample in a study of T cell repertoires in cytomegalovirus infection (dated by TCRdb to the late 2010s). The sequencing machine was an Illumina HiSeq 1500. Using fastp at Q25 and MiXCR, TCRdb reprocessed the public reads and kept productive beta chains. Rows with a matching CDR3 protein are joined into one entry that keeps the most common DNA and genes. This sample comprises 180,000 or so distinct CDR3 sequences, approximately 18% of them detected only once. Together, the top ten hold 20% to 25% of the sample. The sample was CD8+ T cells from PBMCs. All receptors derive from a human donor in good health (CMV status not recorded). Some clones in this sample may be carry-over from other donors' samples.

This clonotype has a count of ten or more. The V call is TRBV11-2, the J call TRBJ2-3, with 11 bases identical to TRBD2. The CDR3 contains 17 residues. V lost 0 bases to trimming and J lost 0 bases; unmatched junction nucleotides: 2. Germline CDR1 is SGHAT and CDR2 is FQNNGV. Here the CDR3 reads CASSLELAGESTDTQYF. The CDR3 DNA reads TGTGCCAGCAGCTTAGAACTAGCGGGGGAGAGCACAGATACGCAGTATTTT.

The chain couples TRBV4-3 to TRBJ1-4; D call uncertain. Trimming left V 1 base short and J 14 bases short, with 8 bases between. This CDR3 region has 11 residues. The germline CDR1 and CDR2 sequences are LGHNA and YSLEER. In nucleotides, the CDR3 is TGCGCCAGCAGCCAAGGAGGTGAGCTGTTTTTT. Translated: CASSQGGELFF.

This chain's CDR3 is CSASGRLINQPQHF. CDR3 in DNA: TGCAGTGCTTCGGGACGTCTGATTAATCAGCCCCAGCATTTT. The J gene is TRBJ1-5, the V gene TRBV20-1, with TRBD1 as a possible D gene (5 bases). The germline V gene encodes CDR1 DFQATT and CDR2 SNEGSKA (reference sequence). The CDR3 spans 14 residues. V was cut by 5 bases and J by 4 bases, with 15 bases left in between.

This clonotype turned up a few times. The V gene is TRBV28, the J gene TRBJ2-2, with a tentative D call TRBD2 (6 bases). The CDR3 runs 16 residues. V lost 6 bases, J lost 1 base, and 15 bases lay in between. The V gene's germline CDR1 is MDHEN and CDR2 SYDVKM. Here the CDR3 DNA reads TGTGCCAGCAGCCCACGGGACTCCTGGAACACCGGGGAGCTGTTTTTT. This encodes CASSPRDSWNTGELFF.

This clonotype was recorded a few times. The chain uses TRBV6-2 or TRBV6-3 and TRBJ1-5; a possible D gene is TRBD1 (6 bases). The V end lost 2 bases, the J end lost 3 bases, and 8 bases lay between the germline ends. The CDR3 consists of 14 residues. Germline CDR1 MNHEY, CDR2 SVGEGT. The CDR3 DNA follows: TGTGCCAGCAGTTACGGGACACTCAATCAGCCCCAGCATTTT. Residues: CASSYGTLNQPQHF.

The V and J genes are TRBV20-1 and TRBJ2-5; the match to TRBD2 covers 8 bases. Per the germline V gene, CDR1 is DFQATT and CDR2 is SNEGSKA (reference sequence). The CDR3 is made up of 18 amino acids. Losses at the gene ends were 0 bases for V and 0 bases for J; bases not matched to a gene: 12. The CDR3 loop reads CSARDVRRGVEDQETQYF. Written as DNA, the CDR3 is TGCAGTGCTAGAGACGTTCGGCGGGGGGTAGAAGACCAAGAGACCCAGTACTTC.

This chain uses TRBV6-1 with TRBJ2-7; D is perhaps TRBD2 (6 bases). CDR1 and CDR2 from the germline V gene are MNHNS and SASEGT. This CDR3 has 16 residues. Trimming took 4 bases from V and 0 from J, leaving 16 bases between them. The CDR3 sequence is CASSVSTGVSSYEQYF. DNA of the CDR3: TGTGCCAGCAGTGTTTCGACGGGGGTTAGCTCCTACGAGCAGTACTTC.

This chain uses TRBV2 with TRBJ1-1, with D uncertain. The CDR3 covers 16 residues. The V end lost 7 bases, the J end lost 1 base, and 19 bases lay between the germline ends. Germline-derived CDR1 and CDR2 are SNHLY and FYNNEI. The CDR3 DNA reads TGTGCCAGCATGCCTTTAGAGACCCGGAAGAACACTGAAGCTTTCTTT. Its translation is CASMPLETRKNTEAFF. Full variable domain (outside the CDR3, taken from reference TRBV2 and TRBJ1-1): EPEVTQTPSHQVTQMGQEVILRCVPISNHLYFYWYRQILGQKVEFLVSFYNNEISEKSEIFDDQFSVERPDGSNFTLKIRSTKLEDSAMYFCASMPLETRKNTEAFFGQGTRLTVV.

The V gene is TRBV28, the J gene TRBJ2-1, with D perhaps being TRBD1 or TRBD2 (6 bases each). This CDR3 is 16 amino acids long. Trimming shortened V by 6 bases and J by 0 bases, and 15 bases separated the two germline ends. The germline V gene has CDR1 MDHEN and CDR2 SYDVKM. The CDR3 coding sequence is TGTGCCAGCAGCCACCCCGGGGGCCCCTCCTACAATGAGCAGTTCTTC. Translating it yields CASSHPGGPSYNEQFF.

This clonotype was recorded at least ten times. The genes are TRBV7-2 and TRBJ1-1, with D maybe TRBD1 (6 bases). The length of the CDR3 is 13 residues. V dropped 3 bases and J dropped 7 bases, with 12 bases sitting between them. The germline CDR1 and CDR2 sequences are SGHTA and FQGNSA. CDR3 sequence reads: CASSFGTKDEAFF. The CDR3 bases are TGTGCCAGCAGCTTTGGGACAAAGGATGAAGCTTTCTTT.

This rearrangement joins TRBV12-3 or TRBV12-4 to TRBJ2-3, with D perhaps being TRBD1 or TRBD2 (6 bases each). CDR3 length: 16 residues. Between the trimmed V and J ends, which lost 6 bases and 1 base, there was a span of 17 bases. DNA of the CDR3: TGTGCCAGCAGCCCGGTAGGGGGGCTTCGCACAGATACGCAGTATTTT. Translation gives CASSPVGGLRTDTQYF.

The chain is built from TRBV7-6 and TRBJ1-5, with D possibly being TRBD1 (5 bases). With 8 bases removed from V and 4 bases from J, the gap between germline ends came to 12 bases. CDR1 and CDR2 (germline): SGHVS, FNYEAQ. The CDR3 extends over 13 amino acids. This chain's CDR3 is CASSHGGNQPQHF. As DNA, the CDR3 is TGTGCCAGCTCCCATGGGGGGAATCAGCCCCAGCATTTT.